Shown below are 5 T cell receptor beta chains from a single sample sequenced in a study of cytomegalovirus exposure and HLA in healthy donors. Sequencing was performed with immunoSEQ multiplex PCR; in TCRdb, only in-frame clones are kept and a portion is missing. The repertoire includes roughly 50,000 clones, roughly 93% of them detected once, and 1.5% to 2% sits in the top ten. The sample taken for sequencing was PBMCs. The receptors originated from a woman aged 18 to 35 in good health and CMV-seropositive.

The chain joins TRBV2 to TRBJ2-3; D is uncertain. V was trimmed by 10 bases and J by 2 bases, leaving 7 bases between them. Germline values: CDR1 SNHLY, CDR2 FYNNEI. The CDR3 extends over 11 amino acids. This CDR3 is CATQFTDTQYF. The CDR3 DNA is TGTGCCACCCAATTCACAGATACGCAGTATTTT.

This clone was seen just once. CDR3 sequence reads: CASSSLQGFQPQHF. CDR3 DNA sequence: TGTGCCAGCAGTAGTCTACAGGGGTTTCAGCCCCAGCATTTT. This chain links TRBV27 with TRBJ1-5, with 7 positions matching TRBD1. The CDR3 covers 14 residues. The V gene's germline CDR1 is MNHEY and CDR2 SMNVEV (reference sequence). V lost 5 bases, J lost 6 bases, and 7 bases stayed unmatched.

The V and J genes are TRBV7-2 and TRBJ2-7; no clear D gene. Trimming removed 4 bases from V and 0 bases from J, with 10 bases in between. The CDR3 totals 14 residues. Germline CDR1 is SGHTA and CDR2 is FQGNSA. CDR3 amino acids: CASSSGIASYEQYF. The CDR3 coding sequence is TGTGCCAGCAGCTCAGGTATTGCCTCCTACGAGCAGTACTTC.

The J gene is TRBJ1-1, the V gene TRBV7-8, with 7 bases fitting TRBD1. The CDR3 is 19 residues long. CDR1 and CDR2 (germline): SGHVS, FQNEAQ. V lost 2 bases and J lost 2; bases outside the gene matches: 17. CDR3 protein: CASSLRTRGRELGNTEAFF. In DNA form, the CDR3 reads TGTGCCAGCAGCTTAAGGACGAGGGGGCGCGAGCTAGGTAACACTGAAGCTTTCTTT. Filled out from reference TRBV7-8 and TRBJ1-1, the complete variable domain reads GAGVSQSPRYKVAKRGQDVALRCDPISGHVSLFWYQQALGQGPEFLTYFQNEAQLDKSGLPSDRFFAERPEGSVSTLKIQRTQQEDSAVYLCASSLRTRGRELGNTEAFFGQGTRLTVV.

Written as DNA, the CDR3 is TGCGCCAGCAGCTTGGTTGGAGCTGAGCAGTTCTTC. It specifies CASSLVGAEQFF. The rearrangement joins TRBV5-1 to TRBJ2-1; no clear D gene. The ends were cut back, 0 bases at V and 9 bases at J, with 7 bases in the middle. The V gene's germline CDR1 is SGHRS and CDR2 YFSETQ. CDR3 length equals 12 residues.